The clone carrying this T cell receptor (beta chain) has only one observation. The data originate from a study of T cell changes during pregnancy in multiple sclerosis. Clones were read by immunoSEQ multiplex PCR, and TCRdb kept only the in-frame ones, dropping some. The sample shows 60,000 or so clones, about 83% of them seen only once. Trimming took 5 bases from V and 8 from J; bases not matched to a gene: 4. CDR1 MGHDK and CDR2 SYGVNS come from the germline V gene. The CDR3 runs 13 residues. This TCR was sampled from a human donor whose cells served as feeder cells for cultures in a pregnancy study. V usage is TRBV25-1 and J usage is TRBJ1-4, with 8 nucleotides matching TRBD1. Input material: peripheral blood from another person, used as feeder cells. The CDR3 nucleotides are TGTGCCAGCAGTAGACAGGGGTACGAAAAACTGTTTTTT. It yields the protein CASSRQGYEKLFF.